The rows below give T cell receptor beta chains drawn from one sample of a study of OX40 agonist ivuxolimab in advanced cancers. The repertoire was sequenced with immunoSEQ multiplex PCR; TCRdb's copy has only in-frame clones and lacks some. In the table there are roughly 84,000 clones, approximately 84% of which are singletons. Here the sequenced sample was CD4+ or CD8+ T cells sorted from blood, taken in a trial of the OX40 agonist ivuxolimab. Receptors were obtained from an adult with an advanced solid tumor such as melanoma, head and neck, liver or kidney cancer. The CDR3 runs from the conserved cysteine through the conserved F or W. A D gene is named only where the DNA matches it firmly. Size values are once, few and many counts, or a class for expanded clones, and some rows have none.

>19|TRBV5-6|TRBD1|TRBJ1-4|-
CASSPPPGTGVGTNEKLFF
TGTGCCAGCAGCCCACCTCCCGGGACAGGGGTTGGAACTAATGAAAAACTGTTTTTT
>13|TRBV6-6|TRBD1|TRBJ2-7|-
CASNRGPPYEQYF
TGTGCCAGCAACAGGGGGCCCCCCTACGAGCAGTACTTC
>15|TRBV5-1|-|TRBJ1-2|-
CASSLALRTSHGYTF
TGCGCCAGCAGCTTGGCCCTCAGGACAAGCCATGGCTACACCTTC
>14|TRBV18|TRBD1|TRBJ1-4|-
CASSRGQSNEKLFF
TGTGCCAGCTCACGGGGACAGAGTAATGAAAAACTGTTTTTT
>15|TRBV4-3|-|TRBJ1-1|-
CASSQESRGRTEAFF
TGCGCCAGCAGCCAAGAGAGTCGGGGAAGGACTGAAGCTTTCTTT
>15|TRBV14|TRBD2|TRBJ2-1|-
CASSDQAGGFNEQFF
TGTGCCAGCAGCGACCAGGCGGGAGGGTTCAATGAGCAGTTCTTC
>13|TRBV27|-|TRBJ2-7|-
CASSSAGQGEQYF
TGTGCCAGCAGTTCAGCAGGGCAAGGCGAGCAGTACTTC
>15|TRBV5-1|-|TRBJ2-4|-
CASSLLGSSKNIQYF
TGCGCCAGCAGCTTGTTGGGATCAAGCAAAAACATTCAGTACTTC
>15|TRBV19|-|TRBJ1-1|-
CASSIGRQGNTEAFF
TGTGCCAGTAGTATAGGACGGCAGGGGAACACTGAAGCTTTCTTT
>16|TRBV5-1|-|TRBJ2-7|-
CASSLGPGALSYEQYF
TGCGCCAGCAGCTTGGGCCCAGGGGCCCTCTCCTACGAGCAGTACTTC
>16|TRBV14|TRBD1|TRBJ2-7|-
CASSQPYRGVPYEQYF
TGTGCCAGCAGCCAACCCTACAGGGGAGTCCCCTACGAGCAGTACTTC
>13|TRBV30|-|TRBJ2-7|-
CAWSDGGMKRSNF
TGTGCCTGGAGTGATGGGGGGATGAAGCGAAGCAACTTC
>13|TRBV27|-|TRBJ1-5|-
CASSLQAYQPQHF
TGTGCCAGCAGTTTACAGGCTTATCAGCCCCAGCATTTT
>16|TRBV5-6|TRBD1|TRBJ1-5|-
CASSSLSDRANQPQHF
TGTGCCAGCAGCTCATTGTCGGACAGGGCGAATCAGCCCCAGCATTTT
>16|TRBV7-3|TRBD2|TRBJ2-3|-
CASSPGTSGSVDTQYF
TGTGCCAGCAGCCCCGGGACTAGCGGGAGTGTAGATACGCAGTATTTT
>12|TRBV28|-|TRBJ2-7|-
CASRPGTYEQYF
TGTGCCTCCCGTCCTGGAACCTACGAGCAGTACTTC
>13|TRBV30|-|TRBJ1-1|-
CAWSIHEGTEAFF
TGTGCCTGGAGTATCCATGAGGGCACTGAAGCTTTCTTT
>15|TRBV5-8|-|TRBJ1-5|-
CASTPAGSYNQPQHF
TGTGCCAGCACCCCGGCGGGGAGCTACAATCAGCCCCAGCATTTT
>16|TRBV19|-|TRBJ2-5|few
CASSIGTTTGGETQYF
TGTGCCAGTAGTATTGGGACAACTACGGGCGGGGAGACCCAGTACTTC
>14|TRBV12-5|TRBD1|TRBJ2-1|-
CASGPGQGEGEQFF
TGTGCTAGTGGACCGGGACAGGGGGAAGGTGAGCAGTTCTTC
>15|TRBV5-1|TRBD2|TRBJ2-7|once
CASSLWLAGEDEQYF
TGCGCCAGCAGCTTGTGGCTAGCGGGAGAAGACGAGCAGTACTTC
>11|TRBV20-1|-|TRBJ2-7|-
CSARNLYEQYF
TGCAGTGCTAGAAACCTCTACGAGCAGTACTTC
>15|TRBV5-1|-|TRBJ1-5|-
CASSLGGVTNQPQHF
TGCGCCAGCAGCTTGGGAGGGGTTACCAATCAGCCCCAGCATTTT
>17|TRBV7-9|-|TRBJ2-7|-
CASSLGIGRLIIYEQYF
TGTGCCAGCAGCTTGGGAATCGGGAGACTAATTATTTACGAGCAGTACTTC
>16|TRBV4-3|-|TRBJ1-5|few
CASSRPTRGWRQPQHF
TGCGCCAGCAGCCGACCAACACGGGGGTGGAGGCAGCCCCAGCATTTT
>17|TRBV28|-|TRBJ1-4|-
CASSFPLRDPTTEKLFF
TGTGCCAGCAGTTTTCCGCTCAGGGACCCGACTACTGAAAAACTGTTTTTT
>12|TRBV30|-|TRBJ2-3|-
CAWSVLAGPQYF
TGTGCCTGGAGTGTACTGGCGGGACCGCAGTATTTT
>12|TRBV27|-|TRBJ1-6|-
CASSRFNSPLHF
TGTGCCAGCTCACGGTTCAATTCACCCCTCCACTTT
>14|TRBV2|TRBD1|TRBJ2-3|-
CASKRDRGSDTQYF
TGTGCCAGCAAACGGGACAGGGGCTCAGATACGCAGTATTTT
>13|TRBV2|-|TRBJ1-2|-
CASSEAERYGYTF
TGTGCCAGCAGTGAAGCGGAGCGATATGGCTACACCTTC
>13|TRBV18|-|TRBJ1-3|-
CASSPAVQNTIYF
TGTGCCAGCTCACCAGCTGTCCAAAACACCATATATTTT